Included here is one T cell receptor beta chain sequence, with context. The antigen remains undetermined. This specimen belongs to a study of T cell responses to AZD1222 COVID-19 vaccine. Findings and limits, study-wide: Spike-specific TCR breadth and depth went up after people got two AZD1222 doses.

Per the germline V gene, CDR1 is GTSNPN and CDR2 is SVGIG (reference sequence). The V and J ends lost 8 bases and 4 bases respectively, with 17 bases between them. The CDR3 length is 14 residues. Sequencing was performed with immunoSEQ multiplex PCR; in TCRdb, only in-frame clones are kept and a portion is missing. The top ten hold nearly 3.5% of the sample, which has roughly 150,000 clones, around nine tenths seen once. The receptor was isolated from an adult in good health. The sample here was peripheral blood, taken on day 0 of AZD1222 vaccination. The chain is built from TRBV30 and TRBJ2-2; D is uncertain. In DNA, the CDR3 is TGTGCCCGTGAAGACACGTCGGGCACCGGGGAGCTGTTTTTT. This translates into CAREDTSGTGELFF. Supplemented by reference TRBV30 and TRBJ2-2, the full variable domain reads SQTIHQWPATLVQPVGSPLSLECTVEGTSNPNLYWYRQAAGRGLQLLFYSVGIGQISSEVPQNLSASRPQDRQFILSSKKLLLSDSGFYLCAREDTSGTGELFFGEGSRLTVL.